The 20 T cell receptor beta chains given below trace back to one sample, sequenced in a study of shared clonotypes between healthy human individuals. TCRdb keeps only in-frame clones here, not all; method: immunoSEQ multiplex PCR. The data contain 450,000 to 500,000 clones, around 79% of them singletons. Sequenced material: PBMCs. These receptors all stem from a woman in her forties in good health. Some clones in this sample may be carry-over from other donors' samples.

V gene TRBV19 combines with J gene TRBJ2-7; D is perhaps TRBD1 (6 bases). CDR3 length equals 13 residues. Germline CDR1 LNHDA, CDR2 SQIVND (reference sequence). V was cut by 3 bases and J by 3 bases, with 9 bases left in between. This chain's CDR3 is CASSIGGRYEQYF. Here the CDR3 DNA reads TGTGCCAGTAGTATTGGGGGCCGCTACGAGCAGTACTTC. Together with reference TRBV19 and TRBJ2-7, the CDR3 gives the full variable domain: DGGITQSPKYLFRKEGQNVTLSCEQNLNHDAMYWYRQDPGQGLRLIYYSQIVNDFQKGDIAEGYSVSREKKESFPLTVTSAQKNPTAFYLCASSIGGRYEQYFGPGTRLTVT.

This clone has a count of ten or more. V and J are TRBV10-3 and TRBJ2-3, with D perhaps being TRBD1 or TRBD2 (6 bases each). Trimming pared 9 bases from V and 5 bases from J, leaving 12 bases between. Germline V lookup: CDR1 ENHRY, CDR2 SYGVKD. CDR3 length: 12 amino acids. The DNA for the CDR3 is TGTGCCATGAGGGGGGTGAAAGATACGCAGTATTTT. Translating gives CAMRGVKDTQYF.

The V gene is TRBV10-3, the J gene TRBJ2-5; D is unresolved. Per the germline V gene, CDR1 is ENHRY and CDR2 is SYGVKD. CDR3 length: 17 amino acids. Trimming removed 2 bases at V and 0 bases at J, with 16 bases between. The CDR3, as DNA: TGTGCCATCAGTGAGGGCAAAGCCATGGGGTACCAAGAGACCCAGTACTTC. The encoded protein is CAISEGKAMGYQETQYF.

The V and J genes are TRBV7-6 and TRBJ1-4, with a tentative D call TRBD1 (5 bases). This CDR3 is 13 amino acids long. V was cut by 6 bases and J by 8 bases, with 13 bases left in between. Germline assignment: CDR1 SGHVS and CDR2 FNYEAQ. The CDR3 nucleotides are TGTGCCAGCAGTGCCGCTGGGGGGGAAAAACTGTTTTTT. This translates into CASSAAGGEKLFF.

Regarding this clone: The same CDR3 can be traced to other DNA sequences in this sample. J is TRBJ2-5 and V is TRBV5-1; D unresolved. The CDR3 runs 12 residues. V gave up 2 bases and J gave up 4 bases, with 6 bases separating them. Looked up from germline, CDR1 is SGHRS and CDR2 is YFSETQ. CDR3 sequence (DNA): TGCGCCAGCAGCTTAGCAGGAGAGACCCAGTACTTC. Its translation: CASSLAGETQYF. The full variable domain, with the rest looked up from reference TRBV5-1 and TRBJ2-5, is KAGVTQTPRYLIKTRGQQVTLSCSPISGHRSVSWYQQTPGQGLQFLFEYFSETQRNKGNFPGRFSGRQFSNSRSEMNVSTLELGDSALYLCASSLAGETQYFGPGTRLLVL.

This chain joins TRBV5-1 and TRBJ2-3; 8 nucleotides agree with TRBD2. The CDR3 has 17 amino acids. Germline trimming cut 1 base from V and 4 bases from J; bases unmatched to any gene: 11. The germline V gene has CDR1 SGHRS and CDR2 YFSETQ. CDR3 residues: CASSLLSGGRRADTQYF. CDR3 DNA: TGCGCCAGCAGCTTGCTCTCGGGAGGGCGAAGAGCAGATACGCAGTATTTT.

This chain links TRBV7-9 with TRBJ2-2; D unresolved. The CDR3 contains 16 residues. V lost 6 bases to trimming and J lost 0 bases, with 14 bases between them. CDR1 and CDR2 from the germline V gene are SEHNR and FQNEAQ (reference sequence). The CDR3 nucleotides read TGTGCCAGCAGGGGCCCCAAGGCGGCGAACACCGGGGAGCTGTTTTTT. Translating it yields CASRGPKAANTGELFF.

J is TRBJ2-1 and V is TRBV5-1; TRBD2 agrees at 14 bases. Germline V gives CDR1 SGHRS, CDR2 YFSETQ. Germline trimming cut 2 bases from V and 6 bases from J; bases unmatched to any gene: 1. CDR3 size: 15 residues. The CDR3 DNA reads as TGCGCCAGCAGCTTCGGACTAGCGGGAGGCAATGAGCAGTTCTTC. It encodes CASSFGLAGGNEQFF.

This clone was found once. This rearrangement joins TRBV23-1 to TRBJ2-7; 9 bases line up with TRBD1. TRBV23-1 is an ORF, with its function uncertain. This CDR3 has 14 residues. The trim removed 4 bases at V and 5 bases at J, leaving 6 bases unmatched. DNA for the CDR3: TGCGCCAGCAGTCGGGGACAGGGCTTCCACGAGCAGTACTTC. This encodes CASSRGQGFHEQYF.

This sequence joins TRBV18 and TRBJ2-7, with D perhaps TRBD2 (6 bases). Germline V gives CDR1 KGHSH, CDR2 LQKENI. The CDR3 covers 13 residues. The V end was cut by 4 bases, the J end by 6 bases, with 13 bases between. DNA for the CDR3: TGTGCCAGCTCACTGGGGGAGGTTGGCGAGCAGTACTTC. Amino acids: CASSLGEVGEQYF.

The J gene is TRBJ1-5, the V gene TRBV28; D is unclear. The CDR3 loop spans 14 amino acids. V lost 2 bases and J lost 2, with 7 bases in between. Germline values: CDR1 MDHEN, CDR2 SYDVKM. CDR3 residues: CASSLGSGNQPQHF. As DNA, the CDR3 is TGTGCCAGCAGTTTAGGATCCGGCAATCAGCCCCAGCATTTT.

V and J are TRBV4-1 and TRBJ2-1, with D unclear. CDR1 and CDR2 from the germline V gene are MGHRA and YSYEKL. The CDR3 spans 15 residues. Trimming stripped 6 bases from V and 2 bases from J, with 14 bases between. The CDR3: CASSKLSGPYNEQFF. The CDR3 nucleotides are TGCGCCAGCAGTAAACTAAGTGGCCCCTACAATGAGCAGTTCTTC.

The rearrangement joins TRBV4-3 to TRBJ1-1; 7 nucleotides line up with TRBD1. Unmatched junction bases numbered 9, after V lost 5 bases and J lost 0 bases. Germline assignment: CDR1 LGHNA and CDR2 YSLEER. The CDR3 length is 16 residues. DNA of the CDR3: TGCGCCAGCAGCGCCACAGGGGAAATTATGAACACTGAAGCTTTCTTT. Its protein product is CASSATGEIMNTEAFF.

The gene calls are TRBV19 and TRBJ1-5; D is undetermined. The CDR3 contains 13 residues. Germline CDR1 reads LNHDA; CDR2 reads SQIVND (reference sequence). Trimming stripped 3 bases from V and 5 bases from J, with 8 bases between. CDR3 protein: CASSIIEYQPQHF. As DNA, the CDR3 is TGTGCCAGTAGTATTATTGAATATCAGCCCCAGCATTTT.

The J gene is TRBJ2-2, the V gene TRBV28, with a weak D call TRBD1 (6 bases). This CDR3 is built from 14 residues. The germline gives CDR1 MDHEN, CDR2 SYDVKM. V shed 3 bases and J shed 4 bases, with 9 bases lying between them. Here the CDR3 reads CASSFGQSTGELFF. In nucleotides, the CDR3 is TGTGCCAGCAGTTTTGGACAGAGCACCGGGGAGCTGTTTTTT.

This chain uses TRBV19 with TRBJ1-2; D is possibly TRBD1 (6 bases). Germline values: CDR1 LNHDA, CDR2 SQIVND (reference sequence). With 0 bases removed from V and 3 bases from J, the gap between germline ends came to 8 bases. The CDR3 extends over 14 amino acids. The CDR3 bases are TGTGCCAGTAGTATAGAAGCAGGGGACTATGGCTACACCTTC. As protein: CASSIEAGDYGYTF.

About this clone: It may be a read error: a sequence one base away is much more abundant. The chain has TRBV7-9 and TRBJ1-2, with D perhaps TRBD1 (5 bases). CDR3 length equals 14 residues. CDR1 and CDR2 (germline): SEHNR, FQNEAQ (reference sequence). CDR3 sequence (DNA): TGTGCCGGCAGCTTAGGGGTTGGGGGCTATGGCTACACCTTC. Protein sequence: CAGSLGVGGYGYTF.

This chain joins TRBV28 and TRBJ2-7, with 11 nucleotides matching TRBD2. CDR3 size: 16 residues. CDR1 MDHEN and CDR2 SYDVKM come from the germline V gene. After removal of 7 bases from V and 6 bases from J, the junction contained 14 bases not matched to a gene. The CDR3 region is CASTKTPLAGGSEQYF. DNA of the CDR3: TGTGCCAGCACCAAAACGCCCCTAGCGGGAGGTTCCGAGCAGTACTTC.

As to this clone: A single base is all that separates this from a far larger clone, so a read error is likely. This chain connects TRBV6-6 to TRBJ2-5; the D gene is possibly TRBD1 (5 bases). This CDR3 is built from 13 residues. Trimming took off 6 bases at V and 7 bases at J, with 15 bases between the two ends. Germline V gene sequence: CDR1 MNHNY, CDR2 SVGAGI (reference sequence). The CDR3 reads CASSPQPQGTQYF. Written as DNA, the CDR3 is TGTGCCAGCAGCCCTCAGCCCCAGGGGACCCAGTACTTC.

This chain connects TRBV23-1 to TRBJ2-5; either TRBD1 or TRBD2 may fit D (5 bases each). TRBV23-1 is an open reading frame whose function is uncertain. The CDR3 loop spans 13 amino acids. Trimming left V 5 bases short and J 5 bases short, with 12 bases between. CDR3 in amino acids: CASSGTGLETQYF. In DNA form, the CDR3 reads TGCGCCAGCAGTGGTACGGGGCTTGAGACCCAGTACTTC.